Below, 21 T cell receptor beta chains from the same sample are listed, as sequenced in a study of technical replicates of blood from several donors (dated 2017 in TCRdb). Libraries were constructed by the immunoSEQ multiplex PCR assay. TCRdb obtained this table from immuneACCESS and retained in-frame rearrangements with V and J assigned. These tables miss some clones; where compared with another copy, unresolved V genes account for less than half of the shortfall, and the remainder is unexplained. The sample profile shows some 64,000 clones; about 86% of them were found once. Roughly 4.6% of the sample is held by the ten biggest clonotypes. Sequenced: PBMCs. All receptors derive from a human donor in good health. Some clones in this sample may be carry-over from other donors' samples.

V usage is TRBV7-3 and J usage is TRBJ2-1; D is unresolved. CDR1 and CDR2 from the germline V gene are SGHTA and FQGTGA. V was clipped by 6 bases and J by 6 bases, with 15 bases between them. The CDR3 runs 14 residues. DNA of the CDR3: TGTGCCAGCAGTCAAATGCAGGCAACCAATGAGCAGTTCTTC. Residues: CASSQMQATNEQFF. The entire variable domain, with the rest obtained from reference TRBV7-3 and TRBJ2-1, is as follows: GAGVSQTPSNKVTEKGKYVELRCDPISGHTALYWYRQSLGQGPEFLIYFQGTGAADDSGLPNDRFFAVRPEGSVSTLKIQRTERGDSAVYLCASSQMQATNEQFFGPGTRLTVL.

This rearrangement joins TRBV2 to TRBJ1-2, with TRBD1 matching 9 bases. CDR1 SNHLY and CDR2 FYNNEI come from the germline V gene. The CDR3 is made up of 14 amino acids. J was trimmed by 5 bases and V by 8 bases; bases with no gene match: 9. CDR3 sequence reads: CASGRDRGYYGYTF. The DNA for the CDR3 is TGTGCCAGCGGACGAGACAGGGGGTATTATGGCTACACCTTC. The variable domain in full, completed from reference TRBV2 and TRBJ1-2, reads EPEVTQTPSHQVTQMGQEVILRCVPISNHLYFYWYRQILGQKVEFLVSFYNNEISEKSEIFDDQFSVERPDGSNFTLKIRSTKLEDSAMYFCASGRDRGYYGYTFGSGTRLTVV.

The gene calls are TRBV5-1 and TRBJ2-7; D is possibly TRBD1 (6 bases). Germline V gene lookup returns CDR1 SGHRS and CDR2 YFSETQ. The ends were cut back, 3 bases at V and 0 bases at J, with 13 bases in the middle. The CDR3 loop spans 15 amino acids. As DNA, the CDR3 is TGCGCCAGCAGCTGGTCAGGGGCGGGCTCCTACGAGCAGTACTTC. Its translation is CASSWSGAGSYEQYF.

The V gene is TRBV7-9, the J gene TRBJ1-4; D perhaps matches TRBD1 (6 bases). V dropped 1 base and J dropped 4 bases, with 13 bases sitting between them. The CDR3 contains 16 residues. In germline, CDR1 is SEHNR, CDR2 FQNEAQ (reference sequence). CDR3 protein: CASSLGPTGLNEKLFF. In nucleotides, the CDR3 is TGTGCCAGCAGCTTAGGGCCGACAGGTCTTAATGAAAAACTGTTTTTT.

The chain links TRBV7-2 to TRBJ2-5; 10 bases align to TRBD2. V shed 1 base and J 4 bases; nucleotides not matched to a gene: 6. The CDR3 covers 16 residues. Germline-derived CDR1 and CDR2 are SGHTA and FQGNSA. For the CDR3, the DNA is TGTGCCAGCAGCTTAGTTTCAGCGGGGGGGCCAGAGACCCAGTACTTC. Translating gives CASSLVSAGGPETQYF.

The rearrangement uses TRBV6-7 and TRBJ2-7, with D tentatively TRBD1 (5 bases). TRBV6-7 has ORF status, its function being uncertain. The CDR3 consists of 15 residues. V lost 7 bases and J lost 0, with 16 bases in between. CDR3 in DNA: TGTGCCAGCAATCACCCAGGGTGGAGCTCCTACGAGCAGTACTTC. It translates to CASNHPGWSSYEQYF.

V and J are TRBV7-6 and TRBJ2-1; TRBD2 might be the D (6 bases). Per the germline V gene, CDR1 is SGHVS and CDR2 is FNYEAQ. This CDR3 has 16 amino acids. V lost 5 bases to trimming and J lost 0 bases, with 14 bases between them. CDR3 sequence reads: CASSPSLATSYNEQFF. CDR3 DNA: TGTGCCAGCAGCCCCAGTCTAGCGACCTCCTACAATGAGCAGTTCTTC.

The rearrangement joins TRBV19 to TRBJ2-7; TRBD1 agrees at 9 bases. CDR3 length: 14 amino acids. Germline values: CDR1 LNHDA, CDR2 SQIVND (reference sequence). The ends lost 6 bases at V and 6 bases at J; junction bases unmatched: 9. The CDR3 nucleotides read TGTGCCAGTAGCCTCCACAGGGGGCGTAGCGAGCAGTACTTC. Protein sequence: CASSLHRGRSEQYF.

The genes are TRBV6-5 and TRBJ2-1; tentatively, D is TRBD2 (6 bases). The CDR3 contains 14 residues. Trimming removed 2 bases from V and 5 bases from J, with 10 bases in between. Germline CDR1 MNHEY, CDR2 SVGAGI. The CDR3 loop is CASSYGDSHNEQFF. The CDR3 DNA reads as TGTGCCAGCAGTTACGGGGACTCGCACAATGAGCAGTTCTTC.

The gene calls are TRBV6-1 and TRBJ2-7; D is uncertain. V lost 7 bases and J lost 2, with 6 bases in between. The CDR3 has 11 residues. Germline V lookup: CDR1 MNHNS, CDR2 SASEGT. The CDR3 sequence: CASNQAYEQYF. CDR3 coding DNA: TGTGCCAGCAACCAGGCCTACGAGCAGTACTTC.

This clone was observed once. The rearrangement joins TRBV7-6 to TRBJ1-4; D possibly corresponds to TRBD1 (5 bases). Trimming shortened V by 3 bases and J by 5 bases, and 7 bases separated the two germline ends. The CDR3 sequence is 13 residues long. CDR1 SGHVS and CDR2 FNYEAQ come from the germline V gene. The CDR3 DNA follows: TGTGCCAGCAGCTTGGGGGGAAATGAAAAACTGTTTTTT. Its translation: CASSLGGNEKLFF. Full variable domain (outside the CDR3, taken from reference TRBV7-6 and TRBJ1-4): GAGVSQSPRYKVTKRGQDVALRCDPISGHVSLYWYRQALGQGPEFLTYFNYEAQQDKSGLPNDRFSAERPEGSISTLTIQRTEQRDSAMYRCASSLGGNEKLFFGSGTQLSVL.

The chain combines TRBV5-1 with TRBJ2-5; D is perhaps TRBD2 (5 bases). CDR3 length: 15 residues. Looked up from germline, CDR1 is SGHRS and CDR2 is YFSETQ. The V end was cut by 0 bases, the J end by 5 bases, with 14 bases between. The DNA for the CDR3 is TGCGCCAGCAGCTTGGTGATAGCGTCGGGCGAGACCCAGTACTTC. Its translation: CASSLVIASGETQYF.

V is TRBV5-4 and J is TRBJ2-7; perhaps TRBD2 as D (6 bases). V lost 4 bases, J lost 4 bases, and 18 bases lay in between. The CDR3 extends over 15 amino acids. Germline CDR1 SGHNT, CDR2 YYREEE (reference sequence). CDR3: CASSHAGTSSYEQYF. For the CDR3, the DNA is TGTGCCAGCAGCCATGCCGGGACTTCCAGTTACGAGCAGTACTTC.

This chain joins TRBV5-1 and TRBJ2-5; D remains ambiguous. V was cut by 4 bases and J by 1 base, with 14 bases left in between. The CDR3 sequence is 15 residues long. Germline loops: CDR1 SGHRS, CDR2 YFSETQ. Here the CDR3 reads CASSAQVTSQETQYF. In DNA, the CDR3 is TGCGCCAGCAGCGCTCAGGTCACATCCCAAGAGACCCAGTACTTC.

The table lists this clone with a few counts. The chain joins TRBV14 to TRBJ1-1; possible D gene TRBD1, 6 bases. Germline values: CDR1 SGHDN, CDR2 FVKESK. The length of the CDR3 is 15 residues. V lost 2 bases to trimming and J lost 1 base, with 11 bases between them. CDR3 amino acids: CASSQYAQGNTEAFF. CDR3 DNA: TGTGCCAGCAGCCAATACGCACAGGGGAACACTGAAGCTTTCTTT.

V and J are TRBV4-1 and TRBJ2-1; D perhaps matches TRBD2 (6 bases). The CDR3 sequence is 14 residues long. Germline CDR1 MGHRA, CDR2 YSYEKL. The V and J ends lost 5 bases and 8 bases respectively, with 16 bases between them. The CDR3 reads CASSLASAGDEQFF. The DNA for the CDR3 is TGCGCCAGCAGCTTGGCTAGCGCTGGGGATGAGCAGTTCTTC.

The chain uses TRBV4-1 and TRBJ2-7; possible D gene TRBD1, 5 bases. V was trimmed by 6 bases and J by 7 bases, leaving 10 bases between them. CDR3 length equals 11 residues. Looked up from germline, CDR1 is MGHRA and CDR2 is YSYEKL. The CDR3: CASRQGGEQYF. The CDR3 DNA reads TGCGCCAGCAGGCAGGGTGGAGAGCAGTACTTC.

The rearrangement uses TRBV5-4 and TRBJ2-2; tentative D call: TRBD2 (7 bases). The germline CDR1 and CDR2 sequences are SGHNT and YYREEE (reference sequence). V was cut by 4 bases and J by 3 bases, with 16 bases left in between. The CDR3 spans 16 residues. DNA of the CDR3: TGTGCCAGCAGCCAGAGGACGGGGGGCGACACCGGGGAGCTGTTTTTT. Encoded protein: CASSQRTGGDTGELFF.

The chain carries TRBV5-1 and TRBJ2-2, with TRBD2 matching 8 bases. V was clipped by 3 bases and J by 3 bases; unmatched bases: 1. The CDR3 covers 14 residues. Germline V gene sequence: CDR1 SGHRS, CDR2 YFSETQ. The DNA for the CDR3 is TGCGCCAGCAGCTCGCGGGAGGACACCGGGGAGCTGTTTTTT. Translating it yields CASSSREDTGELFF. Combining the CDR3 with reference TRBV5-1 and TRBJ2-2 gives the whole variable domain KAGVTQTPRYLIKTRGQQVTLSCSPISGHRSVSWYQQTPGQGLQFLFEYFSETQRNKGNFPGRFSGRQFSNSRSEMNVSTLELGDSALYLCASSSREDTGELFFGEGSRLTVL.

This chain joins TRBV19 and TRBJ2-1, with no clear D. Germline assignment: CDR1 LNHDA and CDR2 SQIVND (reference sequence). CDR3 length: 13 residues. The ends were cut back, 2 bases at V and 6 bases at J, with 8 bases in the middle. The CDR3 sequence is CASSIIPGNEQFF. CDR3 coding DNA: TGTGCCAGTAGTATAATACCCGGCAATGAGCAGTTCTTC.

This clone was observed once. The CDR3 sequence: CASSVTSGRTDTQYF. The CDR3 DNA reads as TGCGCCAGCAGCGTTACTAGCGGGAGAACAGATACGCAGTATTTT. The chain employs TRBV5-1 and TRBJ2-3; 11 bases are a match to TRBD2. The CDR3 consists of 15 residues. Germline loops: CDR1 SGHRS, CDR2 YFSETQ. The V and J ends lost 4 bases and 3 bases, in that order; junction bases with no gene match: 4.